A selection of T cell receptor beta chains follows, all from one sample in a study of T-cell reconstitution after alpha-beta-depleted transplantation in children. Via MiXCR, TCRdb re-called the PCR reads, giving one row per CDR3 protein. The table shows some 600,000 distinct CDR3 sequences, with 13% occurring only once. The sample here was PBMCs, mostly from graft donor cells, taken 360 days after TCRalphabeta/CD19-depleted stem cell transplant. The receptor source for this set is a male patient aged 10 to 17 who had a stem cell transplant for acute myeloid leukemia, so the T cells may come from the graft donor. Both conserved end residues are trimmed from each CDR3. The order of the fields is V gene, clone size, D gene, CDR3 protein. A D gene is named only where the DNA matches it firmly. A clone size is listed for some rows: how often the clone was seen (once, few, many), or a class if it is expanded.

V gene: TRBV4-3
clone size: NA
D gene: NA
CDR3 protein: ASSQDRARVSGELF

V gene: TRBV20-1
clone size: NA
D gene: NA
CDR3 protein: SARPPVGGLF

V gene: TRBV3-1
clone size: few
D gene: TRBD1
CDR3 protein: ASSLGQANTDTQY

V gene: TRBV10-1
clone size: few
D gene: TRBD2
CDR3 protein: ATTYGTSDTGELF

V gene: TRBV5-1
clone size: NA
D gene: NA
CDR3 protein: ASSLAGGKQF

V gene: TRBV20-1
clone size: NA
D gene: NA
CDR3 protein: SARRRDSYEQY

V gene: TRBV27
clone size: few
D gene: NA
CDR3 protein: ASSLSGGREQY

V gene: TRBV28
clone size: NA
D gene: TRBD2
CDR3 protein: ASSLTSAGGYEQY

V gene: TRBV12-3/TRBV12-4
clone size: many
D gene: TRBD2
CDR3 protein: ASRLVGGAGEQY

V gene: TRBV19
clone size: few
D gene: NA
CDR3 protein: ASNSFSTADRAEQF

V gene: TRBV20-1
clone size: few
D gene: NA
CDR3 protein: SAPPVGAKNIQY

V gene: TRBV5-1
clone size: many
D gene: TRBD1
CDR3 protein: ASSLGTANEQY

V gene: TRBV28
clone size: many
D gene: NA
CDR3 protein: ASSPGGVLGGNTIY

V gene: TRBV19
clone size: few
D gene: NA
CDR3 protein: ASSIPKLLTEAF

V gene: TRBV25-1
clone size: NA
D gene: TRBD2
CDR3 protein: ANSKGLAALTTDTQY

V gene: TRBV12-3/TRBV12-4
clone size: few
D gene: NA
CDR3 protein: ASSTGPSWGTEAF

V gene: TRBV28
clone size: NA
D gene: TRBD2
CDR3 protein: ASSLRAGVRETQY

V gene: TRBV7-9
clone size: NA
D gene: TRBD2
CDR3 protein: ASNHLAGGRNEQF

V gene: TRBV5-1
clone size: NA
D gene: NA
CDR3 protein: ASSPKGARSSYNEQF

V gene: TRBV6-5
clone size: NA
D gene: NA
CDR3 protein: ASSYLNLYRANQPQH

V gene: TRBV6-1
clone size: NA
D gene: TRBD2
CDR3 protein: ASSKGLAGGPNTGELF

V gene: TRBV20-1
clone size: few
D gene: TRBD1
CDR3 protein: SARDTGQGSYEQY

V gene: TRBV7-2
clone size: many
D gene: TRBD1
CDR3 protein: ASSPSSGTGYLLSYNEQF

V gene: TRBV6-2/TRBV6-3
clone size: many
D gene: NA
CDR3 protein: ASSYPPVVRYGNEQF

V gene: TRBV6-2/TRBV6-3
clone size: many
D gene: NA
CDR3 protein: ASSYVDTQY

V gene: TRBV24-1
clone size: NA
D gene: NA
CDR3 protein: ATSDRTAYNEQF

V gene: TRBV20-1
clone size: NA
D gene: NA
CDR3 protein: SARAGPDTQY

V gene: TRBV14
clone size: once
D gene: NA
CDR3 protein: ASSQGVMDYGYT

V gene: TRBV11-3
clone size: many
D gene: TRBD2
CDR3 protein: ASSLVVSGGYNEQF

V gene: TRBV25-1
clone size: NA
D gene: NA
CDR3 protein: ASSEGITDTQY

V gene: TRBV15
clone size: many
D gene: TRBD2
CDR3 protein: ATSRGRLAGYNEQF

V gene: TRBV20-1
clone size: NA
D gene: NA
CDR3 protein: SVQGKTQY

V gene: TRBV30
clone size: few
D gene: TRBD1
CDR3 protein: AWSVGKDRAYEQY

V gene: TRBV7-3
clone size: NA
D gene: TRBD2
CDR3 protein: ASSQTILAGGQTDTQY

V gene: TRBV5-1
clone size: NA
D gene: NA
CDR3 protein: ASSLSPGGRGQY

V gene: TRBV10-3
clone size: NA
D gene: TRBD2
CDR3 protein: AISASGQETQY

V gene: TRBV18
clone size: NA
D gene: TRBD1
CDR3 protein: ASSSGQVPKGQY

V gene: TRBV6-5
clone size: few
D gene: NA
CDR3 protein: ASSYSWSENLRTQY

V gene: TRBV5-1
clone size: few
D gene: NA
CDR3 protein: ASSTGLGGFNYEQY

V gene: TRBV28
clone size: few
D gene: TRBD1
CDR3 protein: ASSLISGQGGYGYT

V gene: TRBV5-1
clone size: few
D gene: NA
CDR3 protein: ASSLQVESDGQY

V gene: TRBV29-1
clone size: NA
D gene: TRBD1
CDR3 protein: SVSPGGTDQPQH

V gene: TRBV5-1
clone size: NA
D gene: NA
CDR3 protein: ASRGIGAYSYEQY

V gene: TRBV20-1
clone size: NA
D gene: TRBD2
CDR3 protein: SAKLAIRYNEQF

V gene: TRBV7-3
clone size: NA
D gene: NA
CDR3 protein: ASSPNMGGADTEAF

V gene: TRBV29-1
clone size: many
D gene: NA
CDR3 protein: SVEEASTYNEQF

V gene: TRBV4-3
clone size: NA
D gene: TRBD2
CDR3 protein: ASSRSGRAGSDEQY

V gene: TRBV30
clone size: NA
D gene: NA
CDR3 protein: AWSGAAAFYEQY

V gene: TRBV30
clone size: many
D gene: NA
CDR3 protein: AWSVDNEQF

V gene: TRBV5-1
clone size: few
D gene: TRBD1
CDR3 protein: ASAGLGQGITPLYNEQF